The 25 T cell receptor beta chains below come from one sample, sequenced in a study of blood T cells in healthy people across ages. PCR was performed a second time for 7 to 11 cycles using a sample-barcoded 5' primer and a J-beta primer mix. A single record per CDR3 protein comes from TCRdb applying MiXCR to the 5' RACE reads. Counted here are around 790,000 distinct CDR3 sequences, roughly 44% occurring once; the ten biggest clones make up 15% to 25%. The sequencing sample was made of blood. These receptors were collected from a man aged 55-75 years in good health.

The J gene is TRBJ2-5, the V gene TRBV19, with 8 bases lining up with TRBD1. The CDR3 runs to 14 residues. Germline values: CDR1 LNHDA, CDR2 SQIVND (reference sequence). V was pared by 6 bases and J by 3 bases, with 6 bases of the junction left unmatched. In DNA, the CDR3 is TGTGCCAGTAGGGGGACAGGACGCGAAGAGACCCAGTACTTC. Protein sequence: CASRGTGREETQYF.

Written as DNA, the CDR3 is TGCGCCAGCAGCCATGGGAGGGACCCCCCCTACTACGAGCAGTACTTC. Its protein product is CASSHGRDPPYYEQYF. The chain uses TRBV4-1 and TRBJ2-7, with 7 bases lining up with TRBD2. The CDR3 length is 16 residues. CDR1 is MGHRA and CDR2 is YSYEKL in the germline V gene. V shed 3 bases and J 3 bases; nucleotides not matched to a gene: 11.

The J gene is TRBJ2-5, the V gene TRBV6-1, with a weak D call TRBD2 (5 bases). The CDR3 is made up of 15 amino acids. Trimming removed 4 bases from V and 2 bases from J, with 14 bases in between. The germline V gene has CDR1 MNHNS and CDR2 SASEGT. The CDR3 DNA follows: TGTGCCAGCAGTGGGAGGTGGGGAAATCAAGAGACCCAGTACTTC. Amino acids: CASSGRWGNQETQYF.

This clonotype was observed a few times. V gene TRBV24-1 combines with J gene TRBJ1-1; tentatively, D is TRBD1 (6 bases). Germline CDR1 is KGHDR and CDR2 is SFDVKD. Trimming took 3 bases from V and 10 from J, leaving 17 bases between them. The CDR3 is made up of 14 amino acids. The CDR3 sequence is CATSDDGSTRGAFF. The CDR3 nucleotides are TGTGCCACCAGTGATGACGGGTCTACCAGGGGAGCTTTCTTT.

The rearrangement links TRBV29-1 to TRBJ2-1, with TRBD2 matching over 8 bases. With V trimmed by 2 bases and J by 6 bases, 3 bases remained unmatched. The length of the CDR3 is 13 residues. Germline CDR1 is SQVTM and CDR2 is ANQGSEA. The CDR3 spells CSVERGGPNEQFF. The CDR3 DNA is TGCAGCGTTGAACGGGGGGGCCCCAATGAGCAGTTCTTC.

Comments on this clonotype: The junction differs from germline at one of its ends, possibly a read error. The chain joins TRBV7-2 to TRBJ2-1, with D possibly being TRBD2 (7 bases). This CDR3 spans 15 amino acids. Germline V gene sequence: CDR1 SGHTA, CDR2 FQGNSA. The CDR3 loop reads CASSLTRGAYNKQFF. DNA of the CDR3: TGTGCCAGCAGCTTAACCCGGGGGGCCTACAATAAGCAGTTCTTC. Full variable domain (remainder filled in from reference TRBV7-2 and TRBJ2-1): GAGVSQSPSNKVTEKGKDVELRCDPISGHTALYWYRQSLGQGLEFLIYFQGNSAPDKSGLPSDRFSAERTGGSVSTLTIQRTQQEDSAVYLCASSLTRGAYNKQFFGPGTRLTVL.

This chain connects TRBV6-2 or TRBV6-3 to TRBJ2-1; TRBD1 is a possible D gene (8 bases). This CDR3 contains 15 residues. CDR1 is MNHEY, CDR2 SVGEGT, per germline. The V gene lost 6 bases and the J gene lost 7 bases, with 19 bases spanning the gap. This CDR3 is CASSRNRGGPNEQFF. DNA of the CDR3: TGTGCCAGCAGCCGAAACAGGGGGGGCCCTAATGAGCAGTTCTTC.

The gene calls are TRBV21-1 and TRBJ2-4. The J call may be wrong; the DNA end is better matched by TRBJ2-7. TRBV21-1 represents a pseudogene. This CDR3 contains 16 residues. CDR3 DNA: TGTGCCAGCAGAAGGAGAGAGCGTCGAAGTTCCTACGAGCAGTACTTC. Residues: CASRRRERRSSYEQYF.

The chain combines TRBV11-1 with TRBJ1-6, with TRBD1 matching 8 bases. This CDR3 has 15 residues. Trimming at V came to 1 base and at J to 8 bases, leaving 4 bases not matched to a gene. Germline-derived CDR1 and CDR2 are SGHAT and FQDESV (reference sequence). Here the CDR3 DNA reads TGTGCCAGCAGCTTAGAAGGGACAGGATATTCACCCCTCCACTTT. Its translation: CASSLEGTGYSPLHF.

The CDR3 here is CAWSGGAAATYNEQFF. The CDR3 DNA is TGTGCCTGGAGTGGCGGGGCAGCCGCTACCTACAATGAGCAGTTCTTC. The chain uses TRBV30 and TRBJ2-1; D perhaps matches TRBD2 (6 bases). This CDR3 has 16 amino acids. Germline V gene sequence: CDR1 GTSNPN, CDR2 SVGIG (reference sequence). Trimming cost V 1 base and J 2 bases, with 15 bases left between them.

J is TRBJ2-6 and V is TRBV30; 9 bases match TRBD1. The CDR3 length is 15 residues. CDR1 and CDR2 from the germline V gene are GTSNPN and SVGIG (reference sequence). CDR3: CASGTGPSGANVLTF. The CDR3 nucleotides are TGTGCTTCCGGGACAGGGCCCTCTGGGGCCAACGTCCTGACTTTC.

The V call is TRBV12-3 or TRBV12-4, the J call TRBJ1-1, with D possibly matching TRBD1 (5 bases). V lost 3 bases and J 2 bases, leaving 10 bases between the germline ends. The CDR3 consists of 14 residues. The DNA of the CDR3 is TGTGCCAGCAGTTTCGGGGGTCCTAACACTGAAGCTTTCTTT. Its translation: CASSFGGPNTEAFF.

With respect to this clonotype: One junction end disagrees with the germline gene, perhaps due to a read error. The chain carries TRBV25-1 and TRBJ1-5; D not certain. Germline V lookup: CDR1 MGHDK, CDR2 SYGVNS. The CDR3 is made up of 13 amino acids. CDR3 in amino acids: CASSQYSDQPQHF. As DNA, the CDR3 is TGTGCCAGCAGTCAATACAGTGATCAGCCCCAGCATTTT. Complete variable domain (other parts from reference TRBV25-1 and TRBJ1-5): EADIYQTPRYLVIGTGKKITLECSQTMGHDKMYWYQQDPGMELHLIHYSYGVNSTEKGDLSSESTVSRIRTEHFPLTLESARPSHTSQYLCASSQYSDQPQHFGDGTRLSIL.

This chain uses TRBV2 with TRBJ2-4, with unresolved D. The length of the CDR3 is 14 residues. Trimming shortened V by 3 bases and J by 10 bases, and 16 bases separated the two germline ends. The germline CDR1 and CDR2 sequences are SNHLY and FYNNEI. The DNA of the CDR3 is TGTGCCAGCAGTGATTTGGCAGAGGAAGTGATTCAGTACTTC. This gives the protein CASSDLAEEVIQYF.

There are a few counts of this clonotype. The chain carries TRBV5-5 and TRBJ2-3; 14 bases are a match to TRBD2. Germline trimming cut 4 bases from V and 1 base from J; bases unmatched to any gene: 5. The CDR3 is 17 residues long. CDR1 is SGHKS and CDR2 is YYEKEE in the germline V gene (reference sequence). The CDR3 coding sequence is TGTGCCAGCAGCCTGACTAGCGGGGGGGCGCGCACAGATACGCAGTATTTT. It translates to CASSLTSGGARTDTQYF.

This chain uses TRBV9 with TRBJ2-1, with 9 bases that match TRBD1. Germline values: CDR1 SGDLS, CDR2 YYNGEE. The CDR3 length is 17 residues. The V gene end was trimmed by 0 bases and the J gene end by 4 bases; junction bases not matched to a gene: 8. The CDR3, as DNA: TGTGCCAGCAGCGTAGCCGGGACAGGGATTGGTTACAATGAGCAGTTCTTC. It translates to CASSVAGTGIGYNEQFF.

This clonotype was found a few times. One end of the junction fails to match germline, which may point to a read error. The DNA of the CDR3 is TGTGCTAGCAGCGAGGGACTAGCGGGTAGCACAGATACGCAGTATTTT. Its translation is CASSEGLAGSTDTQYF. J is TRBJ2-3 and V is TRBV7-7; 12 positions agree with TRBD2. CDR1 is SSHAT, CDR2 FNYEAQ, per germline (reference sequence). The length of the CDR3 is 16 residues.

This chain joins TRBV7-2 and TRBJ2-1; 9 bases map to TRBD1. The CDR3 runs to 14 residues. V lost 5 bases and J lost 8; bases outside the gene matches: 7. Germline V gene sequence: CDR1 SGHTA, CDR2 FQGNSA. CDR3 residues: CASSVGQGFDEQFF. CDR3 nucleotide sequence: TGTGCCAGCAGCGTAGGACAGGGGTTCGATGAGCAGTTCTTC.

This clonotype was seen more than once but under ten times. This chain joins TRBV7-8 and TRBJ2-7; D not certain. The V end lost 1 base, the J end lost 3 bases, and 10 bases lay between the germline ends. This CDR3 contains 14 residues. The germline CDR1 and CDR2 sequences are SGHVS and FQNEAQ. The CDR3 DNA is TGTGCCAGCAGCTTAGAGTCCTCCTACTACGAGCAGTACTTC. Its translation is CASSLESSYYEQYF. Together with reference TRBV7-8 and TRBJ2-7, the CDR3 gives the full variable domain: GAGVSQSPRYKVAKRGQDVALRCDPISGHVSLFWYQQALGQGPEFLTYFQNEAQLDKSGLPSDRFFAERPEGSVSTLKIQRTQQEDSAVYLCASSLESSYYEQYFGPGTRLTVT.

A note on this clonotype: Mismatch with germline at one junction end may stem from a read error. This chain uses TRBV5-5 with TRBJ2-3; D ambiguous. The CDR3 contains 13 residues. Per the germline V gene, CDR1 is SGHKS and CDR2 is YYEKEE (reference sequence). The CDR3 loop reads CASSLVSTETQYF. CDR3 DNA: TGTGCCAGCAGCTTGGTTAGCACAGAGACGCAGTATTTT.

This rearrangement joins TRBV12-3 or TRBV12-4 to TRBJ2-7, with D perhaps assigned TRBD1 or TRBD2 (5 bases each). Trimming took 10 bases from V and 5 from J, leaving 15 bases between them. The CDR3 sequence is 12 residues long. CDR3 nucleotides: TGTGCCACTTCCGGGACCCCCAACGAGCAGTACTTC. It translates to CATSGTPNEQYF.

This clonotype was recorded a few times. The chain links TRBV4-1 to TRBJ2-4; 8 bases map to TRBD1. V was pared by 2 bases and J by 6 bases, with 12 bases of the junction left unmatched. CDR1 and CDR2 from the germline V gene are MGHRA and YSYEKL. This CDR3 comprises 17 residues. The CDR3 sequence is CASSQLIGQGAVNIQYF. In nucleotides, the CDR3 is TGCGCCAGCAGCCAACTTATAGGCCAGGGGGCGGTAAACATTCAGTACTTC.

This clonotype was counted only a few times. The genes are TRBV3-1 and TRBJ1-2; D might be TRBD1 (6 bases). V lost 5 bases to trimming and J lost 3 bases, with 10 bases between them. The CDR3 runs to 13 residues. Germline V gene sequence: CDR1 LGHDT, CDR2 YNNKEL (reference sequence). The CDR3 nucleotides read TGTGCCAGCAGCTCGCGACAGGACTATGGCTACACCTTC. This encodes CASSSRQDYGYTF.

Turning to this clonotype: At one of its ends the junction is not consistent with the germline gene, which may arise from a read error. This chain links TRBV12-3 or TRBV12-4 with TRBJ2-7; the match to TRBD1 covers 7 bases. The CDR3 has 13 residues. The CDR3 region has the DNA TGTACCAGCAGGATACGACAGGGCTCCGAGCAGTACTTC. Translation gives CTSRIRQGSEQYF.

The CDR3 DNA reads as TGTGCCAGCAGCTTAAGAGCAGGACCTAGCTCTGGGGCCAACGTCCTGACTTTC. Residues: CASSLRAGPSSGANVLTF. This sequence joins TRBV7-2 and TRBJ2-6; D uncertain. Trimming cost V 2 bases and J 0 bases, with 14 bases left between them. The CDR3 is 18 amino acids. Germline CDR1 reads SGHTA; CDR2 reads FQGNSA.